These T cell receptor beta chains were read from a single sample in a study of Graves' ophthalmopathy and Graves' hyperthyroidism. A single record per CDR3 protein comes from TCRdb applying MiXCR to the multiplex PCR reads. The data hold about 400,000 distinct CDR3 sequences, with 15% observed a single time. The source material was peripheral blood. The receptors derive from a woman between 18 and 29 years old with stable Graves' hyperthyroidism. Both conserved end residues are part of each CDR3. A D gene is named only where the DNA matches it firmly. The size of a clone is reported for some rows only, either as once, few or many, or as a class for expanded clones.

D	V	size	J	DNA	CDR3
TRBD1	TRBV12-3/TRBV12-4	once	TRBJ1-2	TGTGCCAGCAGCATCACAGGGGGAGCCTATGGCTACACCTTC	CASSITGGAYGYTF
.	TRBV6-5	.	TRBJ1-1	TGTGCCAGCAGTTTTGGAAAGACAGGCCACACTGAAGCTTTCTTT	CASSFGKTGHTEAFF
.	TRBV5-1	many	TRBJ1-1	TGCGCCAGCAGCGATCCCAAAGGTGAAGCTTTCTTT	CASSDPKGEAFF
TRBD1	TRBV19	many	TRBJ1-5	TGTGCCAGCGGGACAGGGGGTATGAGCAATCAGCCCCAGCATTTT	CASGTGGMSNQPQHF
.	TRBV6-1	.	TRBJ1-2	TGTGCCAGCAGCCGAAACCCGGACGGCGCTAACTATGGCTACACCTTC	CASSRNPDGANYGYTF
.	TRBV4-1	many	TRBJ2-5	TGCGCCAGCAGCCAAGAACCGGAGGGTCGAGAGACCCAGTACTTC	CASSQEPEGRETQYF
.	TRBV12-3/TRBV12-4	many	TRBJ2-5	TGTGCCAGCGCTTGGGGAGAGACCCAGTACTTC	CASAWGETQYF
.	TRBV6-5	many	TRBJ1-1	TGTGCCAGCAGGCAAACAGGGACTTCCACTGAAGCTTTCTTT	CASRQTGTSTEAFF
.	TRBV27	many	TRBJ1-5	TGTGCCAGCAGAACGCATCATTATAGCAATCAGCCCCAGCATTTT	CASRTHHYSNQPQHF
.	TRBV15	many	TRBJ2-7	TGTGCCACCAGCTCAGGTCGGAGGGACCGTGGCTACGAGCAGTACTTC	CATSSGRRDRGYEQYF
.	TRBV29-1	few	TRBJ2-2	TGCAGCGTTTTGATGGGACGGCTGAACACCGGGGAGCTGTTTTTT	CSVLMGRLNTGELFF
.	TRBV9	.	TRBJ1-2	TGTGCCAGCAGCGTAGCAGGGCTTAACTATGGCTACACCTTC	CASSVAGLNYGYTF
.	TRBV27	many	TRBJ2-7	TGTGCCAGCAGGAGGGGGAAGTCCTACGAGCAGTACTTC	CASRRGKSYEQYF
.	TRBV6-1	.	TRBJ2-7	TGTGCCAGCAGTCGCCTGGGGGGGCCCACCTACGAGCAGTACTTC	CASSRLGGPTYEQYF
.	TRBV19	many	TRBJ1-3	TGTGCCAGTAGTATAGTCTGGGACTCTGGAAACACCATATATTTT	CASSIVWDSGNTIYF
.	TRBV5-1	few	TRBJ1-1	TGCGCCAGCAGCTTGGAGGGTAACTCTCTTACTGAAGCTTTCTTT	CASSLEGNSLTEAFF
.	TRBV2	many	TRBJ2-2	TGTGCCAGCAGTGTTAGGCGGCGCAAAGAAAGAGTAATGACCACCGGGGAGCTGTTTTTT	CASSVRRRKERVMTTGELFF
TRBD1	TRBV27	many	TRBJ1-6	TGTGCCAGCAGTAGATCCGGGACAGTGTATAATTCACCCCTCCACTTT	CASSRSGTVYNSPLHF
.	TRBV6-2/TRBV6-3	many	TRBJ2-7	TGTGCCAGCAGTTACTGGCAGATCCACGAGCAGTACTTC	CASSYWQIHEQYF